These 30 T cell receptor beta chains came from one sample sequenced in a study of blood T cell repertoires in COVID-19. Sequencing used immunoSEQ multiplex PCR; TCRdb keeps in-frame clones, though not all of them. The sample yields about 160,000 clones, 70% to 90% seen once. Sequenced input: peripheral blood. These receptors were taken from a human donor in a cohort sampled during active COVID-19.

This clone was counted only a few times. The V gene is TRBV19, the J gene TRBJ2-6; 11 nucleotides align to TRBD1. The CDR3 has 19 residues. Per germline, CDR1 LNHDA and CDR2 SQIVND (reference sequence). The CDR3 loop reads CATTRTGTGGISGANVLTF. CDR3 nucleotide sequence: TGTGCGACGACGAGAACCGGGACAGGGGGTATCTCTGGGGCCAACGTCCTGACTTTC.

CDR3 region: CASGYPGGGQQYF. The CDR3 DNA sequence: TGTGCCAGCGGATACCCTGGCGGGGGCCAGCAGTACTTC. The V call is TRBV6-5, the J call TRBJ2-7; a possible D gene is TRBD2 (7 bases). Germline lookup yields CDR1 MNHEY and CDR2 SVGAGI. CDR3 length: 13 amino acids. V gave up 8 bases and J gave up 8 bases, with 19 bases separating them.

This sequence joins TRBV6-5 and TRBJ1-2, with D maybe TRBD1 (5 bases). CDR1 and CDR2 from the germline V gene are MNHEY and SVGAGI. The CDR3 loop spans 12 amino acids. V gave up 6 bases and J gave up 5 bases, with 10 bases separating them. The CDR3 sequence is CASRPGGYGYTF. The DNA for the CDR3 is TGTGCCAGCAGACCCGGGGGATATGGCTACACCTTC.

The chain links TRBV6-5 to TRBJ1-2; D unclear. The germline V gene encodes CDR1 MNHEY and CDR2 SVGAGI. The CDR3 extends over 15 amino acids. V gave up 6 bases and J gave up 8 bases, with 22 bases separating them. The CDR3 protein is CASSRQYPLQRGYTF. In DNA, the CDR3 is TGTGCCAGCAGCCGGCAATATCCTCTCCAGCGGGGCTACACCTTC.

The CDR3 here is CASSQESGGAAGELFF. DNA of the CDR3: TGCGCCAGCAGCCAAGAGAGCGGGGGGGCCGCCGGGGAGCTGTTTTTT. V is TRBV4-3 and J is TRBJ2-2; TRBD2 agrees at 10 bases. The CDR3 is made up of 16 amino acids. CDR1 and CDR2 from the germline V gene are LGHNA and YSLEER. Unmatched junction bases numbered 4, after V lost 0 bases and J lost 6 bases.

CDR3 nucleotide sequence: TGTGCCAGCAGCTCCTCGAGAGATACGCAGTATTTT. It is translated as CASSSSRDTQYF. This chain joins TRBV5-6 and TRBJ2-3; D is unresolved. This CDR3 contains 12 residues. Germline V gene data show CDR1 as SGHDT and CDR2 as YYEEEE. V gave up 3 bases and J gave up 5 bases, with 7 bases separating them.

The genes are TRBV4-1 and TRBJ2-7; the D gene is possibly TRBD1 (5 bases). The germline gives CDR1 MGHRA, CDR2 YSYEKL. Trimming left V 1 base short and J 4 bases short, with 14 bases between. This CDR3 has 15 residues. DNA of the CDR3: TGCGCCAGCAGCCAAGCAGGCCAGGGCAAGTACGAGCAGTACTTC. It codes for CASSQAGQGKYEQYF.

Concerning this clone: The junction and the germline gene differ at one end; a read error may be behind it. V gene TRBV7-2 combines with J gene TRBJ2-7; D perhaps matches TRBD1 (6 bases). This CDR3 is built from 15 residues. CDR1 SGHTA and CDR2 FQGNSA come from the germline V gene. The CDR3 coding sequence is TGTGCCAGCACCTTATCCCGGGACATATCCTACGAGCAGTACTTC. As protein: CASTLSRDISYEQYF.

The chain uses TRBV30 and TRBJ2-7; TRBD1 matches 7 bases. V dropped 2 bases and J dropped 0; count of bases not matched to a gene: 7. This CDR3 has 15 residues. Germline CDR1 GTSNPN, CDR2 SVGIG (reference sequence). The DNA for the CDR3 is TGTGCCTGGAGTCGAGGGGGCCGACCCTCCTACGAGCAGTACTTC. Amino acids: CAWSRGGRPSYEQYF.

This chain links TRBV28 with TRBJ1-1, with a weak D call TRBD1 (5 bases). Germline CDR1 and CDR2: MDHEN and SYDVKM. Trimming took off 8 bases at V and 4 bases at J, with 14 bases between the two ends. This CDR3 is 13 amino acids long. The CDR3 loop is CASQGFFPTEAFF. DNA of the CDR3: TGTGCCAGCCAGGGATTCTTCCCCACTGAAGCTTTCTTT.

The chain joins TRBV3-1 (or the pseudogene TRBV3-2) to TRBJ2-2, with D perhaps matching TRBD1 (5 bases). Germline V gives CDR1 LGHDT, CDR2 YNNKEL (reference sequence). The CDR3 runs to 14 residues. Trimming removed 1 base at V and 4 bases at J, with 7 bases between. As DNA, the CDR3 is TGTGCCAGCAGCCAAGGGGGCATCACCGGGGAGCTGTTTTTT. The encoded protein is CASSQGGITGELFF.

The gene calls are TRBV7-7 and TRBJ2-3; unclear D gene. V lost 0 bases to trimming and J lost 5 bases, with 9 bases between them. The germline V gene has CDR1 SSHAT and CDR2 FNYEAQ (reference sequence). This CDR3 contains 14 residues. Written as DNA, the CDR3 is TGTGCCAGCAGCTTAGCTGTTAGTGGAGATACGCAGTATTTT. The encoded protein is CASSLAVSGDTQYF.

The gene calls are TRBV27 and TRBJ2-2; weak D call: TRBD2 (6 bases). This CDR3 has 12 amino acids. CDR1 is MNHEY and CDR2 is SMNVEV in the germline V gene (reference sequence). Trimming removed 10 bases at V and 6 bases at J, with 12 bases between. CDR3 DNA sequence: TGTGCCACTGGACTACTTTCCGGGGAGCTGTTTTTT. Translating it yields CATGLLSGELFF.

This rearrangement joins TRBV27 to TRBJ2-5; 10 bases are shared with TRBD1. Germline loops: CDR1 MNHEY, CDR2 SMNVEV (reference sequence). CDR3 length: 16 residues. V lost 3 bases, J lost 0 bases, and 4 bases stayed unmatched. The CDR3 sequence is CASSFQGQGYQETQYF. CDR3 DNA: TGTGCCAGCAGTTTCCAGGGACAGGGGTACCAAGAGACCCAGTACTTC.

J is TRBJ1-6 and V is TRBV2; TRBD1 agrees at 8 bases. V lost 9 bases and J lost 7; bases outside the gene matches: 5. Germline-derived CDR1 and CDR2 are SNHLY and FYNNEI. CDR3 length: 13 residues. This CDR3 is CARQGVGNSPLHF. The CDR3, as DNA: TGTGCCAGACAGGGGGTTGGGAATTCACCCCTCCACTTT. The full variable domain, completed using reference TRBV2 and TRBJ1-6, is EPEVTQTPSHQVTQMGQEVILRCVPISNHLYFYWYRQILGQKVEFLVSFYNNEISEKSEIFDDQFSVERPDGSNFTLKIRSTKLEDSAMYFCARQGVGNSPLHFGNGTRLTVT.

The chain is built from TRBV4-1 and TRBJ2-7, with a possible D match to TRBD2 (6 bases). CDR3 length: 15 residues. Germline CDR1 is MGHRA and CDR2 is YSYEKL. The germline V and J ends were trimmed by 0 bases and 4 bases, with 13 bases remaining between them. The CDR3 nucleotides are TGCGCCAGCAGCCAAGACCCGGGGGACCTATACGAGCAGTACTTC. The encoded protein is CASSQDPGDLYEQYF.

The gene calls are TRBV4-1 and TRBJ2-7, with a tentative D call TRBD2 (5 bases). The CDR3 runs 16 residues. The V end lost 0 bases, the J end lost 0 bases, and 12 bases lay between the germline ends. Germline CDR1 reads MGHRA; CDR2 reads YSYEKL. The CDR3 protein is CASSQDGPGISYEQYF. The CDR3 DNA is TGCGCCAGCAGCCAAGATGGGCCCGGGATCTCCTACGAGCAGTACTTC.

V and J are TRBV4-1 and TRBJ2-3; 7 nucleotides align to TRBD2. V was clipped by 2 bases and J by 6 bases; unmatched bases: 14. CDR1 and CDR2 from the germline V gene are MGHRA and YSYEKL. The length of the CDR3 is 17 residues. CDR3 loop: CASSQQTTGTNLDTQYF. As DNA, the CDR3 is TGCGCCAGCAGCCAACAAACAACCGGGACTAACTTGGATACGCAGTATTTT.

The chain joins TRBV27 to TRBJ2-3, with TRBD2 matching 16 bases. Losses at the gene ends were 2 bases for V and 1 base for J; bases not matched to a gene: 6. In germline, CDR1 is MNHEY, CDR2 SMNVEV (reference sequence). The CDR3 consists of 19 residues. CDR3 nucleotide sequence: TGTGCCAGCAGTTTACATGGGACTAGCGGGAGGGCCGGCACAGATACGCAGTATTTT. Its protein product is CASSLHGTSGRAGTDTQYF.

This sequence joins TRBV11-3 and TRBJ2-7; 10 bases are a match to TRBD2. V trimming: 5 bases; J trimming: 7 bases; junction bases outside the gene matches: 8. The germline CDR1 and CDR2 sequences are SGHNT and YENEEA. There are 14 residues in the CDR3. As DNA, the CDR3 is TGTGCCAGCAGCCCTGGGCTAGCGGGAGAGGAGCAGTACTTC. Translated, it gives CASSPGLAGEEQYF. Using reference TRBV11-3 and TRBJ2-7 for the parts outside the CDR3, the full variable domain is EAGVVQSPRYKIIEKKQPVAFWCNPISGHNTLYWYLQNLGQGPELLIRYENEEAVDDSQLPKDRFSAERLKGVDSTLKIQPAELGDSAVYLCASSPGLAGEEQYFGPGTRLTVT.

The chain has TRBV5-1 and TRBJ2-1, with 13 bases that match TRBD2. Germline V gene lookup returns CDR1 SGHRS and CDR2 YFSETQ. With 4 bases clipped from V and 6 bases from J, the junction kept 10 bases outside the gene matches. The CDR3 consists of 17 residues. CDR3 coding DNA: TGCGCCAGCAGCATACTAGGGACTAGCGGGATCTTCAATGAGCAGTTCTTC. Amino acid sequence: CASSILGTSGIFNEQFF.

CDR3 in DNA: TGTGCCAGTAGTTCCTCCGGGACACTGGTCGCGCAGTATTTT. Residues: CASSSSGTLVAQYF. The chain uses TRBV19 and TRBJ2-3; D perhaps matches TRBD1 (6 bases). Trimming removed 5 bases from V and 10 bases from J, with 19 bases in between. This CDR3 is 14 amino acids long. Germline-derived CDR1 and CDR2 are LNHDA and SQIVND (reference sequence). The variable domain in full, with the rest retrieved from reference TRBV19 and TRBJ2-3, is DGGITQSPKYLFRKEGQNVTLSCEQNLNHDAMYWYRQDPGQGLRLIYYSQIVNDFQKGDIAEGYSVSREKKESFPLTVTSAQKNPTAFYLCASSSSGTLVAQYFGPGTRLTVL.

V is TRBV27 and J is TRBJ2-1; TRBD2 might be the D (5 bases). The germline CDR1 and CDR2 sequences are MNHEY and SMNVEV (reference sequence). The CDR3 runs to 13 residues. Trimming removed 4 bases at V and 9 bases at J, with 13 bases between. The CDR3 DNA reads TGTGCCAGCAGTTCCCCGCCGAGCGGTGAGCAGTTCTTC. Protein product: CASSSPPSGEQFF.

The chain is built from TRBV4-1 and TRBJ2-7; D not resolved. V was trimmed by 2 bases and J by 2 bases, leaving 10 bases between them. From germline, CDR1 is MGHRA and CDR2 YSYEKL. The CDR3 extends over 14 amino acids. CDR3: CASSQQATTYEQYF. CDR3 nucleotides: TGCGCCAGCAGCCAACAGGCAACAACCTACGAGCAGTACTTC.

The CDR3: CASSPRWGGDTQYF. CDR3 nucleotides: TGTGCCAGCAGCCCCAGGTGGGGGGGAGATACGCAGTATTTT. V is TRBV9 and J is TRBJ2-3, with 7 positions matching TRBD2. The CDR3 runs to 14 residues. With 4 bases clipped from V and 5 bases from J, the junction kept 7 bases outside the gene matches. Germline lookup yields CDR1 SGDLS and CDR2 YYNGEE. The entire variable domain, with the rest obtained from reference TRBV9 and TRBJ2-3, is as follows: DSGVTQTPKHLITATGQRVTLRCSPRSGDLSVYWYQQSLDQGLQFLIQYYNGEERAKGNILERFSAQQFPDLHSELNLSSLELGDSALYFCASSPRWGGDTQYFGPGTRLTVL.

This clone was detected only a few times. The rearrangement links TRBV19 to TRBJ2-3; 11 bases are a match to TRBD1. V gave up 3 bases and J gave up 8 bases; unmatched junction bases: 13. Germline V gene data show CDR1 as LNHDA and CDR2 as SQIVND (reference sequence). The CDR3 has 17 amino acids. CDR3 DNA sequence: TGTGCCAGTAGTATGGACAGGGGGCCGGGTAACAGTGCTACGCAGTATTTT. Residues: CASSMDRGPGNSATQYF.

V gene TRBV9 combines with J gene TRBJ2-1; 7 bases agree with TRBD2. CDR1 and CDR2 (germline): SGDLS, YYNGEE. CDR3 length: 12 amino acids. The J segment lost 9 bases and the V segment lost 3 bases, leaving 3 bases of the junction unmatched. The CDR3 here is CASSGGEGEQFF. The CDR3 coding sequence is TGTGCCAGCAGCGGCGGGGAGGGTGAGCAGTTCTTC.

CDR3 sequence reads: CATSREQGASGYTF. The DNA of the CDR3 is TGTGCCACCAGCAGAGAGCAGGGGGCAAGTGGCTACACCTTC. The chain recombines TRBV15 with TRBJ1-2, with TRBD1 identical over 8 bases. Per germline, CDR1 LNHNV and CDR2 YYDKDF (reference sequence). Trimming removed 0 bases from V and 7 bases from J; junction bases left unmatched: 4. The CDR3 is 14 amino acids.

The chain combines TRBV12-5 with TRBJ2-5, with 7 bases that match TRBD1. Trimming cost V 6 bases and J 3 bases; bases outside gene matches: 1. The germline V gene encodes CDR1 LGHNT and CDR2 FRNRAP. The CDR3 has 12 residues. CDR3 in amino acids: CASGDRKETQYF. DNA for the CDR3: TGTGCTAGTGGGGACAGGAAAGAGACCCAGTACTTC.

The J gene is TRBJ1-4, the V gene TRBV7-9; weak D call: TRBD1 (5 bases). CDR3 length equals 16 residues. V was trimmed by 5 bases and J by 6 bases, leaving 19 bases between them. CDR1 SEHNR and CDR2 FQNEAQ come from the germline V gene (reference sequence). In DNA, the CDR3 is TGTGCCAGCAGCGGCCGGGACCAAGGAGGGGATGAAAAACTGTTTTTT. Protein: CASSGRDQGGDEKLFF.